This is a list of T cell receptor beta chains from one sample in a study of T cell responses to AZD1222 COVID-19 vaccine. Using immunoSEQ multiplex PCR, the repertoire was profiled, and TCRdb retains in-frame clones only, with some absent. This repertoire shows approximately 82,000 clones, 85% to 95% found once; its top ten account for around 5.2%. The specimen comprised peripheral blood, sampled on day 0 of AZD1222 vaccination. The receptors originated from an adult in good health. Each CDR3 is given with its conserved first and last residue. Each record gives: CDR3 DNA, CDR3 protein, J gene, V gene, clone size, D gene. The D gene is left open where the match is weak. Only some rows state a clone size, as once, few, many or a class for expanded clones.

CDR3nt: TGCGCCAGCAGCCAAGATGGGACAGGGGCGATGGTAGATACGCAGTATTTT
CDR3aa: CASSQDGTGAMVDTQYF
j_gene: TRBJ2-3
v_gene: TRBV4-1
abundance: NA
d_gene: TRBD1

CDR3nt: TGTGCCAGCAGCTTCTTAATCGCTTCCGCCAGCTCCTACGAGCAGTACTTC
CDR3aa: CASSFLIASASSYEQYF
j_gene: TRBJ2-7
v_gene: TRBV5-8
abundance: NA
d_gene: NA

CDR3nt: TGTGCCAGCAGTTCTGGAGGGGAAAACTATGGCTACACCTTC
CDR3aa: CASSSGGENYGYTF
j_gene: TRBJ1-2
v_gene: TRBV28
abundance: NA
d_gene: NA

CDR3nt: TGTGCCAGTAGTCGAGGGGTGACAGGGGTAAGCAATCAGCCCCAGCATTTT
CDR3aa: CASSRGVTGVSNQPQHF
j_gene: TRBJ1-5
v_gene: TRBV19
abundance: once
d_gene: TRBD1

CDR3nt: TGTGCCAGCAGTGACTCGGACACCGGGGAGCTGTTTTTT
CDR3aa: CASSDSDTGELFF
j_gene: TRBJ2-2
v_gene: TRBV6-4
abundance: NA
d_gene: NA

CDR3nt: TGTGCCAGCAGCCAGCAAGGACGGTCTACTAACTATGGCTACACCTTC
CDR3aa: CASSQQGRSTNYGYTF
j_gene: TRBJ1-2
v_gene: TRBV7-8
abundance: NA
d_gene: NA

CDR3nt: TGTGCCAGCAGCTTAGCCGGGGGTGGAAACACCATATATTTT
CDR3aa: CASSLAGGGNTIYF
j_gene: TRBJ1-3
v_gene: TRBV11-2
abundance: NA
d_gene: NA

CDR3nt: TGTGCCAGCAGCTTGTACCGACAGGGTGAAGCTTTCTTT
CDR3aa: CASSLYRQGEAFF
j_gene: TRBJ1-1
v_gene: TRBV7-2
abundance: few
d_gene: TRBD1

CDR3nt: TGTGCCAGCAGTGAAGTAACAGGGGTGAGCTCCTATAATTCACCCCTCCACTTT
CDR3aa: CASSEVTGVSSYNSPLHF
j_gene: TRBJ1-6
v_gene: TRBV25-1
abundance: NA
d_gene: TRBD1

CDR3nt: TGTGCCAGCAGCCCAGGACTAGGTGCGAGCACAGATACGCAGTATTTT
CDR3aa: CASSPGLGASTDTQYF
j_gene: TRBJ2-3
v_gene: TRBV7-3
abundance: NA
d_gene: TRBD2

CDR3nt: TGTGCCAGTAACCTACAGGGGTCAGGGGCCAACGTCCTGACTTTC
CDR3aa: CASNLQGSGANVLTF
j_gene: TRBJ2-6
v_gene: TRBV19
abundance: NA
d_gene: TRBD1

CDR3nt: TGTGCCAGCAGCCAAAACGGCTACAATGAGCAGTTCTTC
CDR3aa: CASSQNGYNEQFF
j_gene: TRBJ2-1
v_gene: TRBV3-1/TRBV3-2
abundance: NA
d_gene: NA

CDR3nt: TGCGCCAGCAGCCAAGCTTTAGGGCAGGGCTACAATGAGCAGTTCTTC
CDR3aa: CASSQALGQGYNEQFF
j_gene: TRBJ2-1
v_gene: TRBV4-3
abundance: NA
d_gene: NA

CDR3nt: TGTGCCAGCAGCGTAGGGTGGGGGGTTTCCTACGAGCAGTACTTC
CDR3aa: CASSVGWGVSYEQYF
j_gene: TRBJ2-7
v_gene: TRBV9
abundance: NA
d_gene: NA

CDR3nt: TGTGCCAGCTCCATCGGCGGGGTCCGGAATCAGCCCCAGCATTTT
CDR3aa: CASSIGGVRNQPQHF
j_gene: TRBJ1-5
v_gene: TRBV19
abundance: NA
d_gene: NA

CDR3nt: TGTGCCAGCAGATCTAACCCCGGGGGAACCGGGGAGCTGTTTTTT
CDR3aa: CASRSNPGGTGELFF
j_gene: TRBJ2-2
v_gene: TRBV11-2
abundance: NA
d_gene: NA

CDR3nt: TGTGCCACCAGTCTGGGACAGGGAAACACCATATATTTT
CDR3aa: CATSLGQGNTIYF
j_gene: TRBJ1-3
v_gene: TRBV24-1
abundance: few
d_gene: TRBD1

CDR3nt: TGTGCCAGCAGCCTTTCCGGGCCCCGAAATGAAAAACTGTTTTTT
CDR3aa: CASSLSGPRNEKLFF
j_gene: TRBJ1-4
v_gene: TRBV3-1/TRBV3-2
abundance: NA
d_gene: NA

CDR3nt: TGTGCCAGTAGTATCCCCTCCGACTGGGGTAGAGATACGCAGTATTTT
CDR3aa: CASSIPSDWGRDTQYF
j_gene: TRBJ2-3
v_gene: TRBV19
abundance: NA
d_gene: NA

CDR3nt: TGTGCCAGCAGCTTAGTGGGACTAGCGGGGGGGCGCGACAATGAGCAGTTCTTC
CDR3aa: CASSLVGLAGGRDNEQFF
j_gene: TRBJ2-1
v_gene: TRBV7-2
abundance: NA
d_gene: TRBD2

CDR3nt: TGTGCCAGCCAGATGGAGACCCAGTACTTC
CDR3aa: CASQMETQYF
j_gene: TRBJ2-5
v_gene: TRBV2
abundance: NA
d_gene: NA

CDR3nt: TGTGCCAGCTCGCCGGGGGGACAGGGTGTTTATCAGCCCCAGCATTTT
CDR3aa: CASSPGGQGVYQPQHF
j_gene: TRBJ1-5
v_gene: TRBV18
abundance: NA
d_gene: TRBD1

CDR3nt: TGTGCCAGTAGTACCAGCGGGGGGGTCTACGAGCAGTACTTC
CDR3aa: CASSTSGGVYEQYF
j_gene: TRBJ2-7
v_gene: TRBV19
abundance: once
d_gene: TRBD2

CDR3nt: TGTGCCAGCAGTTTATCGCCAGGGGTAAGCACAGATACGCAGTATTTT
CDR3aa: CASSLSPGVSTDTQYF
j_gene: TRBJ2-3
v_gene: TRBV27
abundance: NA
d_gene: NA

CDR3nt: TGTGCCAGCAGTGAAGGTCGACAGACGGGGGACGTCATATATTTT
CDR3aa: CASSEGRQTGDVIYF
j_gene: TRBJ1-3
v_gene: TRBV6-4
abundance: NA
d_gene: NA

CDR3nt: TGTGCCAGCAGCCCCCGGGGGCCCGCGATCGGTACGCAGTATTTT
CDR3aa: CASSPRGPAIGTQYF
j_gene: TRBJ2-3
v_gene: TRBV11-2
abundance: once
d_gene: NA